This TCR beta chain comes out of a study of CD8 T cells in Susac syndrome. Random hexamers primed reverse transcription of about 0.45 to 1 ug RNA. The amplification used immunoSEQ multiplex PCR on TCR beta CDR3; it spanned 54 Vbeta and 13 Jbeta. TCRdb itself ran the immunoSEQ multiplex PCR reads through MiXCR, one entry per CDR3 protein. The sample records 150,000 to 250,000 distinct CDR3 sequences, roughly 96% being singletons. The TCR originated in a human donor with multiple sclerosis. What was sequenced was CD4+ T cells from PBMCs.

The CDR3 sequence is CSARRAGAYEQYF. Written as DNA, the CDR3 is TGCAGTGCTAGGAGGGCGGGAGCCTACGAGCAGTACTTC. The gene calls are TRBV20-1 and TRBJ2-7, with 7 bases aligning to TRBD2. In germline, CDR1 is DFQATT, CDR2 SNEGSKA (reference sequence). V trimming: 3 bases; J trimming: 2 bases; junction bases outside the gene matches: 4. The CDR3 loop spans 13 amino acids.